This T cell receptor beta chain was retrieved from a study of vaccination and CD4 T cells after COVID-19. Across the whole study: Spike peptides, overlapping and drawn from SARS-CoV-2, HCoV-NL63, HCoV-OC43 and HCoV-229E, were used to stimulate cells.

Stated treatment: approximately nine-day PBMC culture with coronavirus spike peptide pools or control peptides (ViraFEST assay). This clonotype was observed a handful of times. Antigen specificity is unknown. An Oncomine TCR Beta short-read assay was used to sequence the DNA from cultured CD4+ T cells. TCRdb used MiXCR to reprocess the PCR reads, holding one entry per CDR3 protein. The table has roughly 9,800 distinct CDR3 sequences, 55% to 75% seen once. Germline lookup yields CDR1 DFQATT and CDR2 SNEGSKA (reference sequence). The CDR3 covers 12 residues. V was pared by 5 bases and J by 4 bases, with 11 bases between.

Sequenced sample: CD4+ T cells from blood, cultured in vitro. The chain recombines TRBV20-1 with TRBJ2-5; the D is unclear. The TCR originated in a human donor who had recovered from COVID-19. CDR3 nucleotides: TGCAGTGCTCCGTTGGCAGGAGAGACCCAGTACTTC. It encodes CSAPLAGETQYF.